This is a list of T cell receptor beta chains from one sample in a study of T cell responses to AZD1222 COVID-19 vaccine. The data were produced by immunoSEQ multiplex PCR, yet TCRdb's version contains in-frame clones alone and is incomplete. The sample records about 130,000 clones, about 87% being singletons. The sample was peripheral blood, taken on day 0 of AZD1222 vaccination. The receptors derive from an adult in good health. CDR3s include the opening cysteine and the closing phenylalanine or tryptophan. The order of the fields is CDR3 protein, CDR3 DNA, D gene, J gene, clone size, V gene. D genes are given only for firm matches. A row's size may be missing; if present it is once, few, many or a size class.

CASSPGPPPSYNEQFF,TGTGCCAGCAGTCCGGGGCCTCCGCCCTCCTACAATGAGCAGTTCTTC,.,TRBJ2-1,.,TRBV6-2/TRBV6-3
CASSTRPGAYNSPLHF,TGTGCCAGCAGCACGCGACCAGGGGCCTATAATTCACCCCTCCACTTT,.,TRBJ1-6,.,TRBV7-2
CASRTGTGLYGYTF,TGTGCCAGCAGAACCGGGACAGGACTCTATGGCTACACCTTC,TRBD1,TRBJ1-2,.,TRBV7-9
CASSLGQGVEEQFF,TGTGCCAGCAGCTTGGGACAGGGGGTGGAGGAGCAGTTCTTC,TRBD1,TRBJ2-1,.,TRBV5-6
CASSLVGQLNSPLHF,TGTGCCAGCAGCTTAGTCGGACAGCTTAATTCACCCCTCCACTTT,.,TRBJ1-6,.,TRBV7-2
CASSPRTGGEEGTEKLFF,TGTGCCAGCAGCCCACGGACAGGGGGCGAAGAAGGTACTGAAAAACTGTTTTTT,TRBD1,TRBJ1-4,.,TRBV6-2/TRBV6-3
CASSFLGFKQYF,TGTGCCAGCAGTTTTCTGGGGTTCAAGCAGTACTTC,.,TRBJ2-7,.,TRBV28
CASSESDRFKGAFF,TGTGCCAGCAGTGAATCCGACAGGTTTAAGGGGGCTTTCTTT,.,TRBJ1-1,.,TRBV25-1
CASSVAGGEGVYEQYF,TGTGCCAGCAGCGTAGCAGGTGGAGAGGGGGTCTACGAGCAGTACTTC,.,TRBJ2-7,.,TRBV9
CASSPQGANEKLFF,TGTGCCAGCAGCCCACAGGGCGCTAATGAAAAACTGTTTTTT,.,TRBJ1-4,.,TRBV7-9
CASSVGTTSGNTIYF,TGTGCCAGCAGCGTAGGGACCACGTCGGGAAACACCATATATTTT,.,TRBJ1-3,.,TRBV9
CATSREGSTDTQYF,TGTGCCACCAGCAGAGAGGGTAGCACAGATACGCAGTATTTT,.,TRBJ2-3,.,TRBV15
CASSDAVDTAINYGYTF,TGTGCCAGCAGTGACGCGGTCGACACCGCGATTAACTATGGCTACACCTTC,.,TRBJ1-2,.,TRBV6-1
CASSLTDRASSPLHF,TGTGCCAGCAGTCTCACGGACAGGGCGAGTTCACCCCTCCACTTT,TRBD1,TRBJ1-6,.,TRBV28
CASSQDRYGVSPLHF,TGTGCCAGCAGCCAAGATCGCTACGGGGTATCACCCCTCCACTTT,.,TRBJ1-6,.,TRBV3-1/TRBV3-2
CASSTGTSWDYGYTF,TGTGCCAGTAGTACCGGGACATCGTGGGACTATGGCTACACCTTC,.,TRBJ1-2,.,TRBV19
CATSRAPANTYEQYF,TGTGCCACCAGCAGAGCGCCTGCCAATACCTACGAGCAGTACTTC,.,TRBJ2-7,.,TRBV15
CASNHQQGLYTEAFF,TGTGCCAGCAACCATCAACAGGGGCTTTACACTGAAGCTTTCTTT,TRBD1,TRBJ1-1,.,TRBV5-4
CASSQEKGRMAFF,TGCGCCAGCAGCCAAGAAAAGGGCAGGATGGCTTTCTTT,.,TRBJ1-1,.,TRBV4-1
CSVEGRTRDEQYF,TGCAGCGTTGAAGGCAGGACTAGGGACGAGCAGTACTTC,TRBD2,TRBJ2-7,few,TRBV29-1
CASSDGTVGGYTF,TGTGCCAGCAGTGACGGGACGGTGGGGGGCTACACCTTC,.,TRBJ1-2,few,TRBV6-1
CASSYANTEAFF,TGCGCCAGCAGCTACGCGAACACTGAAGCTTTCTTT,.,TRBJ1-1,.,TRBV5-1
CASSGTPNYGYTF,TGTGCCAGCAGCGGAACTCCAAACTATGGCTACACCTTC,.,TRBJ1-2,.,TRBV9
CASRQTEPYGYTF,TGTGCCAGCAGACAGACAGAGCCCTATGGCTACACCTTC,.,TRBJ1-2,.,TRBV28
CASTPGGGIPYYSNQPQHF,TGTGCCAGTACCCCGGGGGGGGGAATACCTTATTATAGCAATCAGCCCCAGCATTTT,.,TRBJ1-5,.,TRBV19
CASTLVGDHNEQFF,TGTGCCAGCACCTTGGTGGGGGACCACAATGAGCAGTTCTTC,.,TRBJ2-1,.,TRBV9
CASGLYGRPPSEAFF,TGTGCTAGTGGTTTGTATGGGAGACCCCCCTCTGAAGCTTTCTTT,.,TRBJ1-1,.,TRBV12-5
CATGQGAPNTEAFF,TGTGCCACAGGACAGGGGGCGCCGAACACTGAAGCTTTCTTT,TRBD1,TRBJ1-1,.,TRBV6-5
CSASPLSYEQYF,TGCAGTGCTAGTCCCTTATCCTACGAGCAGTACTTC,.,TRBJ2-7,.,TRBV20-1
CASSSLTGENTEAFF,TGTGCCAGCAGTTCCTTGACAGGGGAAAACACTGAAGCTTTCTTT,TRBD1,TRBJ1-1,.,TRBV25-1
CSASRASGGGEQFF,TGCAGTGCTAGTCGGGCTAGCGGGGGCGGTGAGCAGTTCTTC,TRBD2,TRBJ2-1,.,TRBV20-1
CAWRTGGVDGYTF,TGTGCCTGGAGGACAGGGGGCGTCGATGGCTACACCTTC,TRBD1,TRBJ1-2,.,TRBV30
CASSVSERTARTYYGYTF,TGTGCCAGCAGTGTGAGCGAAAGGACAGCCAGAACGTATTATGGCTACACCTTC,.,TRBJ1-2,.,TRBV6-1
CASSKLATPGFGTIYF,TGCGCCAGCAGCAAACTCGCTACTCCAGGGTTCGGCACCATATATTTT,.,TRBJ1-3,.,TRBV4-3
CASSLDHVLGNTIYF,TGTGCCAGCAGTTTAGATCATGTTCTAGGGAACACCATATATTTT,.,TRBJ1-3,.,TRBV28
CAISAWGESTEAFF,TGTGCCATCAGTGCTTGGGGGGAAAGCACTGAAGCTTTCTTT,.,TRBJ1-1,.,TRBV10-3
CSVVKGQFNTEAFF,TGCAGCGTTGTAAAGGGACAGTTTAACACTGAAGCTTTCTTT,TRBD1,TRBJ1-1,.,TRBV29-1
CASSLTDSVKAFF,TGTGCCAGCAGCTTAACGGACAGCGTGAAAGCTTTCTTT,.,TRBJ1-1,.,TRBV7-3
CASSPIEGYSNQPQHF,TGTGCCAGCAGTCCGATTGAGGGGTATAGCAATCAGCCCCAGCATTTT,.,TRBJ1-5,.,TRBV27
CASSLGIQGGQPQHF,TGCGCCAGCAGCTTGGGGATACAGGGGGGACAGCCCCAGCATTTT,TRBD1,TRBJ1-5,.,TRBV5-1
CASSGGQGRTEAFF,TGTGCCAGCAGCGGAGGACAGGGCAGGACTGAAGCTTTCTTT,TRBD1,TRBJ1-1,.,TRBV11-3
CATKMGHQNTEAFF,TGTGCCACAAAAATGGGACATCAGAACACTGAAGCTTTCTTT,.,TRBJ1-1,.,TRBV6-5
CASSLAVSPGAFF,TGTGCCAGCAGCTTAGCTGTGTCTCCTGGGGCTTTCTTT,.,TRBJ1-1,.,TRBV7-9
CASSQGFEAFF,TGTGCCAGCAGCCAAGGTTTTGAAGCTTTCTTT,.,TRBJ1-1,.,TRBV3-1/TRBV3-2